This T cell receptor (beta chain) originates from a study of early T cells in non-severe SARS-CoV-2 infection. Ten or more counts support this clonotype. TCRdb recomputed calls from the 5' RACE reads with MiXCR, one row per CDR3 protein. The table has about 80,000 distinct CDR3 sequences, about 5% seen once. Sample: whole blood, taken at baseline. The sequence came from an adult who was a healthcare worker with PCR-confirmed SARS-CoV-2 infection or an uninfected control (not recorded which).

The CDR3 spells CSAWSAGVGEQFF. CDR3 in DNA: TGCAGTGCTTGGTCGGCGGGAGTAGGAGAGCAGTTCTTC. The V call is TRBV20-1, the J call TRBJ2-1, with TRBD2 matching over 7 bases. Germline CDR1 DFQATT, CDR2 SNEGSKA (reference sequence). The CDR3 is 13 residues long. V lost 5 bases to trimming and J lost 10 bases; unmatched junction nucleotides: 11.